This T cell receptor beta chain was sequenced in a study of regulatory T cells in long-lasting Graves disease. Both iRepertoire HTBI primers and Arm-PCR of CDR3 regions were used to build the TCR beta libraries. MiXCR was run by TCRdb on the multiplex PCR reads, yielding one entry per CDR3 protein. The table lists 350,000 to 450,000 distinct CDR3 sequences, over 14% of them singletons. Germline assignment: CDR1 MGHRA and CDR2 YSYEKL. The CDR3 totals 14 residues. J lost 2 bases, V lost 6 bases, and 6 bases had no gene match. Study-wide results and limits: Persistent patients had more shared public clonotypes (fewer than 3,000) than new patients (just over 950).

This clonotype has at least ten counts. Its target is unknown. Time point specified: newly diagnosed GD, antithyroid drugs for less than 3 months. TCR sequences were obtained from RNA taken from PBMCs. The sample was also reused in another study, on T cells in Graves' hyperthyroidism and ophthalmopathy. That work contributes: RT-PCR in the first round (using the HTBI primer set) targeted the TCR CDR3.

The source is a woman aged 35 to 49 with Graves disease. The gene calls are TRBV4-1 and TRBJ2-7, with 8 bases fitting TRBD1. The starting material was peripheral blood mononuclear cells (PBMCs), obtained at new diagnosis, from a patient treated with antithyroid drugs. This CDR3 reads CASRQNRGAYEQYF. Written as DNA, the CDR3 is TGCGCCAGCAGGCAAAACAGGGGGGCCTACGAGCAGTACTTC.